A selection of T cell receptor beta chains follows, all from one sample in a study of response to subunit inactivated influenza vaccine. TCRdb recomputed calls from the RT-PCR reads with MiXCR, one row per CDR3 protein. This repertoire shows 530,000 or so distinct CDR3 sequences, approximately 12% found once; its top ten account for approximately 10%. The source material was PBMCs from blood, sampled on the day of vaccination. These receptors all come from a man aged 50-59 years who received an inactivated influenza vaccine. Both conserved end residues are part of each CDR3. D genes are given only for firm matches. Clone size, where shown, is once, few, many, or a class for clones that have expanded.

>NA|TRBV5-6|many|TRBJ2-1
TGCGCCAGCAGCTTAGTCCCCAATGAGCAGTTCTTC
CASSLVPNEQFF
>NA|TRBV5-1|many|TRBJ2-3
TGCGCCAGCAGCTGGAGGGCAGAAAGCACAGATACGCAGTATTTT
CASSWRAESTDTQYF
>NA|TRBV6-2/TRBV6-3|many|TRBJ2-1
TGTGCCAGCAGTTACTCACAGAGTTACCATGAGCAGTTCTTC
CASSYSQSYHEQFF
>NA|TRBV7-8|many|TRBJ2-7
TGTGCCAGCAGCTTAGTTGAGCCCTACGAGCAGTACTTC
CASSLVEPYEQYF
>TRBD1|TRBV6-1|NA|TRBJ2-7
TGTGCCAGCAAACAGACAGGGGGCACCTCCTACGAGCAGTACTTC
CASKQTGGTSYEQYF
>NA|TRBV5-1|NA|TRBJ2-5
TGCGCCAGCAGCTTTGAGCGGCGGGTCCAAGAGACCCAGTACTTC
CASSFERRVQETQYF
>TRBD2|TRBV6-5|few|TRBJ2-1
TGTGCCAGCAGTTCACCGGGACTAGCCCAAAGGAATGAGCAGTTCTTC
CASSSPGLAQRNEQFF
>TRBD1|TRBV4-2|NA|TRBJ2-7
TGTGCCAGCAGCATCCCGGGACAGGCTTCCTCCTACGAGCAGTACTTC
CASSIPGQASSYEQYF
>NA|TRBV27|few|TRBJ1-6
TGTGCCACCCGGGGGCGAATCTATAATTCACCCCTCCACTTT
CATRGRIYNSPLHF
>TRBD2|TRBV7-2|once|TRBJ2-5
TGTGCCAGCAGAGGGGGACTAGCGGGGTTTGAGACCCAGTACTTC
CASRGGLAGFETQYF
>NA|TRBV6-2/TRBV6-3|many|TRBJ1-1
TGTGCCAGCCGCCGGAAGATGAACACTGAAGCTTTCTTT
CASRRKMNTEAFF
>NA|TRBV18|NA|TRBJ2-2
TGTGCCAGCTCAGTAACTCCGAACACCGGGGAGCTGTTTTTT
CASSVTPNTGELFF
>NA|TRBV20-1|few|TRBJ2-5
TGCAGTGCTCGTGCCCTAGCGACTCTTCAAGAGACCCAGTACTTC
CSARALATLQETQYF
>NA|TRBV7-2|few|TRBJ2-3
TGTGCCAGCAGCCCGAGGGGTCAGCGGTCTAGCACAGATACGCAGTATTTT
CASSPRGQRSSTDTQYF
>NA|TRBV28|NA|TRBJ2-7
TGTGCCAGCAGGTCCACCTCGGGACGAAGCTCCTACGAGCAGTACTTC
CASRSTSGRSSYEQYF
>TRBD1|TRBV5-1|NA|TRBJ2-1
TGCGCCAGCAGCCAGATACCGGGACAGGGCCCTGAGCAGTTCTTC
CASSQIPGQGPEQFF
>TRBD1|TRBV7-2|many|TRBJ1-5
TGTGCCAGCGGGGACAGGGTAAATCAGCCCCAGCATTTT
CASGDRVNQPQHF
>TRBD1|TRBV5-1|few|TRBJ2-2
TGCGCCAGCGGGACAGGGGCCGTCGGCACCGGGGAGCTGTTTTTT
CASGTGAVGTGELFF
>TRBD1|TRBV2|many|TRBJ1-2
TGTGCCAGCACACGACAGGGAGACTATGGCTACACCTTC
CASTRQGDYGYTF
>TRBD1|TRBV27|few|TRBJ2-1
TGTGCCAGCACCCGGGACAGGGCCCACAATGAGCAGTTCTTC
CASTRDRAHNEQFF
>NA|TRBV27|few|TRBJ1-1
TGTGCCAGCAGTTTATCGAACGCCATGAACACTGAAGCTTTCTTT
CASSLSNAMNTEAFF
>NA|TRBV28|NA|TRBJ1-5
TGTGCCAGTCTCCGGAGCCGGTATAGCAATCAGCCCCAGCATTTT
CASLRSRYSNQPQHF
>TRBD2|TRBV29-1|few|TRBJ2-7
TGCAGCGTTGAAGTACTAGCGGGATCCTACGAGCAGTACTTC
CSVEVLAGSYEQYF
>TRBD1|TRBV20-1|NA|TRBJ2-3
TGCAGTGCTAGGAGGAGACAGGGGTGGGATACGCAGTATTTT
CSARRRQGWDTQYF
>TRBD2|TRBV29-1|few|TRBJ2-5
TGCAGCGCTGATGGCGGGAGGGGTGGAGAGACCCAGTACTTC
CSADGGRGGETQYF
>TRBD2|TRBV4-3|many|TRBJ2-1
TGCGCCAGCAGCCAATATGAGAGCGGGACCTACAATGAGCAGTTCTTC
CASSQYESGTYNEQFF
>TRBD2|TRBV7-3|NA|TRBJ2-2
TGTGCCAGCAGCTTGAGGACTAGCGGGAGTGTCTCCGGGGAGCTGTTTTTT
CASSLRTSGSVSGELFF
>TRBD1|TRBV7-9|NA|TRBJ2-3
TGTGCCAGCAGCATTGGACAGGGGTCCACAGATACGCAGTATTTT
CASSIGQGSTDTQYF
>TRBD1|TRBV7-9|few|TRBJ2-5
TGTGCCAGCAGGGGACAGATCCAAGAGACCCAGTACTTC
CASRGQIQETQYF
>TRBD1|TRBV4-2|few|TRBJ2-1
TGTGCCAGCAGCCAAGACAGGGGGCCCCAGGATGAGCAGTTCTTC
CASSQDRGPQDEQFF
>NA|TRBV7-2|few|TRBJ2-7
TGTGCCAGCAGCTCCCGGGCGGAGGGAGGAAGGCCCTACTTC
CASSSRAEGGRPYF
>NA|TRBV12-3/TRBV12-4|NA|TRBJ2-7
TGTGCCAGCAGTCCATCTAGCGTTAGAACCTACGAGCAGTACTTC
CASSPSSVRTYEQYF
>TRBD2|TRBV6-2/TRBV6-3|many|TRBJ2-1
TGTGCCAGCAGTCCTAGCGGGAGCGCCGACAATGAGCAGTTCTTC
CASSPSGSADNEQFF
>NA|TRBV7-2|NA|TRBJ1-4
TGTGCCAGCAGCTTAGTCCCGTCGGGGAATGAAAAACTGTTTTTT
CASSLVPSGNEKLFF
>NA|TRBV15|many|TRBJ1-1
TGTGCCACCAGCAGAGATTTTTCGGGGGTCACTGAAGCTTTCTTT
CATSRDFSGVTEAFF
>TRBD2|TRBV6-1|NA|TRBJ2-7
TGTGCCACCAAATTAGCGGGAGGCGCCGTTGAGCAGTACTTC
CATKLAGGAVEQYF
>NA|TRBV6-5|NA|TRBJ2-3
TGTGCCAGCAGTTACTCAAGACTAGGGGGTGATACGCAGTATTTT
CASSYSRLGGDTQYF
>TRBD1|TRBV12-3/TRBV12-4|few|TRBJ1-6
TGTGCCAGCAGTTCACCAGGGGGTTTCTTTAATTCACCCCTCCACTTT
CASSSPGGFFNSPLHF
>NA|TRBV18|many|TRBJ2-1
TGTGCCAGCTCACCACCTACTGGCGGTGAGCAGTTCTTC
CASSPPTGGEQFF
>NA|TRBV7-2|few|TRBJ1-3
TGTGCCAGCAGCCCGGACATCGCAGGAAACACCATATATTTT
CASSPDIAGNTIYF
>TRBD2|TRBV10-3|few|TRBJ2-3
TGTGCCATCAGTGACCGTCCCAGCGGGAGTGGCACAGATACGCAGTATTTT
CAISDRPSGSGTDTQYF
>NA|TRBV5-1|many|TRBJ1-4
TGCGCCAGCAGCTCGGGTGTCCTTAATGAAAAACTGTTTTTT
CASSSGVLNEKLFF
>NA|TRBV11-3|NA|TRBJ2-2
TGTGCCAGCAGCTTCGGAGTTCGGGCCACCGGGGAGCTGTTTTTT
CASSFGVRATGELFF
>NA|TRBV6-5|NA|TRBJ2-5
TGTGCCAGCAGTTACTCGATGCCCTCCCCACTGGAGACCCAGTACTTC
CASSYSMPSPLETQYF
>TRBD2|TRBV6-5|few|TRBJ2-7
TGTGCCAGCAGTTACTTGCGGGAGGGCTCCTACGAGCAGTACTTC
CASSYLREGSYEQYF
>NA|TRBV28|few|TRBJ2-5
TGTGCCAGCAGTTTCGATGGGACCCAGTACTTC
CASSFDGTQYF
>NA|TRBV28|NA|TRBJ2-7
TGTGCCAGCAGCCCTAACCCAGGGCCCCTGATATACGAGCAGTACTTC
CASSPNPGPLIYEQYF
>TRBD2|TRBV11-1|few|TRBJ2-1
TGTGCCAGCAGCCCGGGACTAGCGGGAGGGCCGCGAAGCTCCTACAATGAGCAGTTCTTC
CASSPGLAGGPRSSYNEQFF
>TRBD1|TRBV29-1|few|TRBJ2-1
TGCAGCGTTGAACGGGACAGGGGAACCTACAATGAGCAGTTCTTC
CSVERDRGTYNEQFF
>TRBD2|TRBV20-1|NA|TRBJ2-1
TGCAGTGCTCGTCGGACTAGCGGGGGAATCGAGCAGTTCTTC
CSARRTSGGIEQFF
>NA|TRBV5-5|NA|TRBJ2-7
TGTGCCAGCAGCTTGTGGACGGCTATGTTCGAGCAGTACTTC
CASSLWTAMFEQYF